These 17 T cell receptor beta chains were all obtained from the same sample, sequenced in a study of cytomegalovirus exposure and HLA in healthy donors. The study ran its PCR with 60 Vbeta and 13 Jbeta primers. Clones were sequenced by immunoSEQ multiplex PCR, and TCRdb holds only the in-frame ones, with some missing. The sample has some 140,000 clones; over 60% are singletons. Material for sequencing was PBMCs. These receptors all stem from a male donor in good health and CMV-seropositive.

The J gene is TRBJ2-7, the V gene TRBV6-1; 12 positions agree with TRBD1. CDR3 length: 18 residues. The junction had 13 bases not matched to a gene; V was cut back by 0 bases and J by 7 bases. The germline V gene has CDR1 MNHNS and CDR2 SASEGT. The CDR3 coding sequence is TGTGCCAGCAGTGAAGCGCTGTGGGGGGGACAGGGGGCGCGGGAGCAGTACTTC. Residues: CASSEALWGGQGAREQYF.

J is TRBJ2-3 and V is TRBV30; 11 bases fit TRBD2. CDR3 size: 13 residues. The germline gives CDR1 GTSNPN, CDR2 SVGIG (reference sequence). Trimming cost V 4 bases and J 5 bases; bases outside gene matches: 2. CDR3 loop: CAWTSGRRDTQYF. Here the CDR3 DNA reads TGTGCCTGGACTAGCGGGAGGAGAGATACGCAGTATTTT.

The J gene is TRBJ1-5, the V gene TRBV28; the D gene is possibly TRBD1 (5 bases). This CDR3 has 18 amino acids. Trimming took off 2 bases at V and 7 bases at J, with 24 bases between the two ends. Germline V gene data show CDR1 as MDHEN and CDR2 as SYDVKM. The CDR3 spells CASSLRAQDKPVYQPQHF. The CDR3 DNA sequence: TGTGCCAGCAGTTTAAGGGCCCAGGACAAGCCGGTATACCAGCCCCAGCATTTT. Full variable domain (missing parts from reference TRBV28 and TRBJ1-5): DVKVTQSSRYLVKRTGEKVFLECVQDMDHENMFWYRQDPGLGLRLIYFSYDVKMKEKGDIPEGYSVSREKKERFSLILESASTNQTSMYLCASSLRAQDKPVYQPQHFGDGTRLSIL.

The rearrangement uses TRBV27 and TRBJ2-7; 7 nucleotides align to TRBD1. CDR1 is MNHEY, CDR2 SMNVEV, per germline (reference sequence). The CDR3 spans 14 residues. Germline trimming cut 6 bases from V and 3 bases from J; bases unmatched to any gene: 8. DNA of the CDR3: TGTGCCAGCAGGCCTTTAGGGGGCGGCTACGAGCAGTACTTC. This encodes CASRPLGGGYEQYF.

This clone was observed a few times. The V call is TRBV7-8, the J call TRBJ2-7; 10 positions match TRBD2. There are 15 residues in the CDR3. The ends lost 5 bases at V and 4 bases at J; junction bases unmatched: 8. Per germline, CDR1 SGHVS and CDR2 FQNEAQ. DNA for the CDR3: TGTGCCAGCAGCCCAGTAGCGGGAGGATCATACGAGCAGTACTTC. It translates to CASSPVAGGSYEQYF.

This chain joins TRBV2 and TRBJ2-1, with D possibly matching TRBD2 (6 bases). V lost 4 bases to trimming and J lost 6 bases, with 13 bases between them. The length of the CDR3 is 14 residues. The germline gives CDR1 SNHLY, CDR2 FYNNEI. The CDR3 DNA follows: TGTGCCAGCAGTGTACGACTAGAAAGCAATGAGCAGTTCTTC. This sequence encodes CASSVRLESNEQFF.

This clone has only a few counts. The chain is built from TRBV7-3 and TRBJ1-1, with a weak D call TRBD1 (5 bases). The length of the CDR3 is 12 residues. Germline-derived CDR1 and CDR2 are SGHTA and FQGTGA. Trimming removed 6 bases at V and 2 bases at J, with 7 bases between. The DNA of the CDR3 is TGTGCCAGCAGAGGGGATAACACTGAAGCTTTCTTT. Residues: CASRGDNTEAFF.

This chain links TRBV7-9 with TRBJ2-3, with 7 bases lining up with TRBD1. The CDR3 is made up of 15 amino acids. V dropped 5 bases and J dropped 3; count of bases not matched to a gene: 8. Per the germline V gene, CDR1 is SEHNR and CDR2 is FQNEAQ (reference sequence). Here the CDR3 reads CASSETGARTDTQYF. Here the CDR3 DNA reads TGTGCCAGCAGCGAAACAGGGGCAAGGACAGATACGCAGTATTTT.

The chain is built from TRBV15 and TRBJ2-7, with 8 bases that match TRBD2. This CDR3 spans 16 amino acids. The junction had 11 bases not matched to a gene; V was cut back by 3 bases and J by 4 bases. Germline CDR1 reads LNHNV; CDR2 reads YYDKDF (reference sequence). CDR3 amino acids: CATSSVEREISYEQYF. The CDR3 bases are TGTGCCACCAGCAGTGTAGAGCGGGAGATTTCGTACGAGCAGTACTTC.

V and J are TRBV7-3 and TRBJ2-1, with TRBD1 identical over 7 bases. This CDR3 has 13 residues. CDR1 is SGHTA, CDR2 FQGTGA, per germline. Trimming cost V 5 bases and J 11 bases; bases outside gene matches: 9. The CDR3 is CASSLRTGVQQFF. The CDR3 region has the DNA TGTGCCAGCAGCCTTAGAACAGGGGTACAGCAGTTCTTC.

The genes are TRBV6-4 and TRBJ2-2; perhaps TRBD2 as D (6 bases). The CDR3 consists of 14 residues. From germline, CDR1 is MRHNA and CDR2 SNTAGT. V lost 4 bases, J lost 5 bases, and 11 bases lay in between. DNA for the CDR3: TGTGCCAGCAGTGCAGGTGGAGGGACCGGGGAGCTGTTTTTT. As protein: CASSAGGGTGELFF.

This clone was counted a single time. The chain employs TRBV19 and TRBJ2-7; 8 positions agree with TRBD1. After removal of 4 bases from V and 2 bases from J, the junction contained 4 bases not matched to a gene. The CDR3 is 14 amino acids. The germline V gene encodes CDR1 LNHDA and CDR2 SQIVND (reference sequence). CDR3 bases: TGTGCCAGTAGTACCGGGACAGGTACCTACGAGCAGTACTTC. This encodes CASSTGTGTYEQYF.

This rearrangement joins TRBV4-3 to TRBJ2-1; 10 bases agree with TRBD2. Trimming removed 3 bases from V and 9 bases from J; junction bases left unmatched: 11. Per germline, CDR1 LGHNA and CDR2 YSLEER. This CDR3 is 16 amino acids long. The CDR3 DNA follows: TGCGCCAGCAGCCAGGGACTAGCGTCAAGTCGGGGTGAGCAGTTCTTC. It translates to CASSQGLASSRGEQFF.

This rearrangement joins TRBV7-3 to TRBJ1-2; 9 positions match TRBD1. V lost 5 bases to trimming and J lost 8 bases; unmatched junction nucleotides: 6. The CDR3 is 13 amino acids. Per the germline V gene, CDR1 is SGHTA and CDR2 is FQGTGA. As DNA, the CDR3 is TGTGCCAGCAGCCCGGACAGGGGTAGAGGCTACACCTTC. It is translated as CASSPDRGRGYTF.

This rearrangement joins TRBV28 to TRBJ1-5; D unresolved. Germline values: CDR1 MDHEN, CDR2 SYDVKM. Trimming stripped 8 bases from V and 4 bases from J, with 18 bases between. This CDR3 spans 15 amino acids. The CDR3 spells CASGSPAGGNQPQHF. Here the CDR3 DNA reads TGTGCCAGCGGTTCCCCAGCAGGAGGTAATCAGCCCCAGCATTTT.

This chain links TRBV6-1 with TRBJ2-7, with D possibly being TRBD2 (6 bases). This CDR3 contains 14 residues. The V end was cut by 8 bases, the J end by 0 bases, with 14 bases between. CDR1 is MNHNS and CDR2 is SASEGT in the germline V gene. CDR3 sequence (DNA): TGTGCCAGCGGGCGAGACGGGGGCTCCTACGAGCAGTACTTC. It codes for CASGRDGGSYEQYF.

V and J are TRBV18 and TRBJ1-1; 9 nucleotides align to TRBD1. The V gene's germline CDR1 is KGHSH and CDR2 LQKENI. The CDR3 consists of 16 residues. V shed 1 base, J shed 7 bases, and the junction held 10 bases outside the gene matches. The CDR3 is CASSPLLYRGLGEAFF. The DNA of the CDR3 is TGTGCCAGCTCACCACTTCTTTACAGGGGGCTAGGTGAAGCTTTCTTT.